This T cell receptor beta chain comes out of a study of T cells of healthy individuals. Germline lookup yields CDR1 PRHDT and CDR2 FYEKMQ (reference sequence). The trim removed 6 bases at V and 4 bases at J, leaving 13 bases unmatched. The CDR3 runs 16 residues. This clonotype has at least ten counts. Each CDR3 protein is one row after TCRdb ran MiXCR on the 5' RACE reads. There are about 40,000 distinct CDR3 sequences in the sample; approximately 5% occur only once, and over 9% lies in the top ten. The V and J genes are TRBV13 and TRBJ2-7, with 9 nucleotides matching TRBD2. This sequence originates from a human donor in good health. The CDR3 sequence is CASSSKQIAGAYEQYF. The DNA for the CDR3 is TGTGCCAGCAGTTCCAAACAGATAGCGGGGGCTTACGAGCAGTACTTC. The whole variable domain, filled in from reference TRBV13 and TRBJ2-7, reads AAGVIQSPRHLIKEKRETATLKCYPIPRHDTVYWYQQGPGQDPQFLISFYEKMQSDKGSIPDRFSAQQFSDYHSELNMSSLELGDSALYFCASSSKQIAGAYEQYFGPGTRLTVT.